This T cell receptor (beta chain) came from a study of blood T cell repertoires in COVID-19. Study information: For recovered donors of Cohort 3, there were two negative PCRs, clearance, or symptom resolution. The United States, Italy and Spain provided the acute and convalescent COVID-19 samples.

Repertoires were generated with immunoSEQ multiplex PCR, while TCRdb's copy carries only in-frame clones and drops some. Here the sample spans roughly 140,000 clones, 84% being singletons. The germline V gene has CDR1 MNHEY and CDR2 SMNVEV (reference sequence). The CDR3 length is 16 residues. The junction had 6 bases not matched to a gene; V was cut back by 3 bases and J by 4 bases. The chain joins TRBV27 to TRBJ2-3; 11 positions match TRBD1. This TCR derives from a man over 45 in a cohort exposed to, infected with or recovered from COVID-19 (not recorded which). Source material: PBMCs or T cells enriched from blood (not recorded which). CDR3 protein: CASSFGWTGGPDTQYF. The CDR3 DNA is TGTGCCAGCAGTTTTGGTTGGACAGGGGGCCCAGATACGCAGTATTTT.